The sequence of this T cell receptor (beta chain) was determined in a study of shared clonotypes between healthy human individuals. Repertoires were generated with immunoSEQ multiplex PCR, while TCRdb's copy carries only in-frame clones and drops some. The profile shows about 2 million clones, about 95% of them singletons. This CDR3 comprises 16 residues. The germline CDR1 and CDR2 sequences are MGHRA and YSYEKL. Trimming pared 3 bases from V and 4 bases from J, leaving 19 bases between. CD45RO-negative CD8 cells positively selected for CCR7 made up the naive population, which excluded terminally differentiated effector memory CD45RA+ cells.

The material sequenced was naive CD8+ T cells sorted from blood. This chain links TRBV4-1 with TRBJ2-7; D might be TRBD2 (6 bases). The TCR originated in a man aged 18 to 35 in good health. CDR3 sequence: CASSHRSRDSSYEQYF. CDR3 sequence (DNA): TGCGCCAGCAGCCATAGATCCCGGGACTCTTCATACGAGCAGTACTTC.